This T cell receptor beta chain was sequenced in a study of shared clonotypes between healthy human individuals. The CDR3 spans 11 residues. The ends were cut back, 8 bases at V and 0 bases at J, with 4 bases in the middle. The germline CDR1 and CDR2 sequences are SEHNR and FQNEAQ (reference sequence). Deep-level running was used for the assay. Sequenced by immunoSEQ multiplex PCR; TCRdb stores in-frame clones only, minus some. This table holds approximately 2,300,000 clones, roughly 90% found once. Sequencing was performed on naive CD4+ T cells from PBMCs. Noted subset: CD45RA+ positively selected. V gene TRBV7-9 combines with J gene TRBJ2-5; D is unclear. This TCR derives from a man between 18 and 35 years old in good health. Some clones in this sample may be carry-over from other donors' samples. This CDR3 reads CASAYQETQYF. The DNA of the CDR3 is TGTGCCAGCGCATACCAAGAGACCCAGTACTTC.